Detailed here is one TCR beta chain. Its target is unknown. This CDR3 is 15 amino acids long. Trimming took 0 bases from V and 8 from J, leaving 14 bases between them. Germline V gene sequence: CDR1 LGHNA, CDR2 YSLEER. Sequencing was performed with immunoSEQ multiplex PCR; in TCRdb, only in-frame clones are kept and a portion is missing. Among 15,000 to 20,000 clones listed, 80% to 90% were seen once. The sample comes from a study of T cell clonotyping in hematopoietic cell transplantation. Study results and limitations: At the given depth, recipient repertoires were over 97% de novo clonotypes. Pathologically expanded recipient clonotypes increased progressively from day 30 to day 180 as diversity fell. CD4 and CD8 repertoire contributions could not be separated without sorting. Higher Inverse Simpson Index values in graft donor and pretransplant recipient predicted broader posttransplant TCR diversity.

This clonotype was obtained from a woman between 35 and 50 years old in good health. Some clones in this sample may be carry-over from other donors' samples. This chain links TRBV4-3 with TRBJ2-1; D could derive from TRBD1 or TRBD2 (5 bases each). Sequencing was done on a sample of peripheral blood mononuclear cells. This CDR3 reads CASSQEWRRDHEQFF. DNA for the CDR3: TGCGCCAGCAGCCAAGAGTGGCGCAGGGACCATGAGCAGTTCTTC.